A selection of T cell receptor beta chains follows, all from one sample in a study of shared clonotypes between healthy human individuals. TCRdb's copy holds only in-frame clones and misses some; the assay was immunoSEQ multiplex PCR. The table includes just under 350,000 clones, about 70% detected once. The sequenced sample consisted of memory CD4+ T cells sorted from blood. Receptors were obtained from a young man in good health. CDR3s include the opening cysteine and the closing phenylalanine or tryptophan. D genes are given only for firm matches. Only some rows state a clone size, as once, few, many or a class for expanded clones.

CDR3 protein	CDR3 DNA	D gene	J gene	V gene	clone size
CASLKDGRGYNEQFF	TGTGCCAGCCTGAAGGACGGGAGAGGCTACAATGAGCAGTTCTTC	.	TRBJ2-1	TRBV2	.
CASSEGLAGEVRTGELFF	TGCGCCAGCAGTGAGGGACTAGCGGGAGAGGTCCGGACCGGGGAGCTGTTTTTT	TRBD2	TRBJ2-2	TRBV10-1	.
CASSELRSGSTDTQYF	TGTGCCAGCAGTGAATTGCGGAGCGGAAGCACAGATACGCAGTATTTT	.	TRBJ2-3	TRBV25-1	.
CASRKGRYSNQPQHF	TGTGCCAGCAGAAAGGGCAGATATAGCAATCAGCCCCAGCATTTT	.	TRBJ1-5	TRBV21-1	.
CASSLRGLDRDTEAFF	TGTGCCAGCAGCTTAAGGGGGCTTGACAGAGACACTGAAGCTTTCTTT	TRBD1	TRBJ1-1	TRBV7-8	once
CASSTKSGFGSYNEQFF	TGTGCCAGCAGCACGAAGTCGGGATTCGGCTCCTACAATGAGCAGTTCTTC	.	TRBJ2-1	TRBV5-4	.
CASSSPGQGDTGELFF	TGTGCCAGCAGCTCGCCGGGACAGGGAGACACCGGGGAGCTGTTTTTT	TRBD1	TRBJ2-2	TRBV5-4	.
CASRAGPEYEQYF	TGCGCCAGCAGGGCAGGGCCGGAATACGAGCAGTACTTC	.	TRBJ2-7	TRBV10-1	once
CASSFSRGISEQYF	TGTGCCAGCAGTTTTTCTAGGGGGATTAGCGAGCAGTACTTC	.	TRBJ2-7	TRBV27	.
CASTSGTATYEQYF	TGTGCCAGTACCTCCGGGACAGCCACCTACGAGCAGTACTTC	TRBD1	TRBJ2-7	TRBV19	few
CASSFAGAAGSYEQYF	TGCGCCAGCAGCTTCGCAGGGGCGGCAGGCTCCTACGAGCAGTACTTC	.	TRBJ2-7	TRBV5-1	.
CASSLELGTDTQYF	TGTGCCAGCAGCTTGGAGCTTGGCACAGATACGCAGTATTTT	.	TRBJ2-3	TRBV5-4	.
CASSENPGTYEQYF	TGTGCCAGCAGTGAAAATCCAGGGACCTACGAGCAGTACTTC	.	TRBJ2-7	TRBV2	once
CASSSGAWNEQFF	TGTGCCAGCAGCTCAGGGGCCTGGAATGAGCAGTTCTTC	.	TRBJ2-1	TRBV11-2	.
CASSTGTGFAGELFF	TGTGCCAGCAGCACCGGGACAGGGTTCGCCGGGGAGCTGTTTTTT	TRBD1	TRBJ2-2	TRBV5-4	.
CAISEYAGSLGEQYF	TGTGCCATCAGTGAGTATGCGGGGTCTTTGGGGGAGCAGTACTTC	.	TRBJ2-7	TRBV10-3	once
CASSLELGQGIATIYF	TGTGCCAGCAGCTTGGAATTAGGACAGGGGATTGCCACCATATATTTT	TRBD1	TRBJ1-3	TRBV5-6	.
CASSFIAGPGTGELFF	TGTGCCAGCAGCTTCATAGCGGGCCCGGGCACCGGGGAGCTGTTTTTT	TRBD2	TRBJ2-2	TRBV7-6	many
CASSLEQYGTQYF	TGTGCCAGCAGCTTAGAACAGTATGGGACCCAGTACTTC	.	TRBJ2-5	TRBV11-2	once
CASSPISVDQPQHF	TGTGCCAGCAGTCCCATAAGCGTTGATCAGCCCCAGCATTTT	.	TRBJ1-5	TRBV6-6	.
CASSSTSGRDTQYF	TGCGCCAGCAGCTCGACTAGCGGGAGAGATACGCAGTATTTT	TRBD2	TRBJ2-3	TRBV10-1	.
CAWSFRASGGEKLFF	TGTGCCTGGAGTTTTCGGGCCTCAGGGGGGGAAAAACTGTTTTTT	TRBD1	TRBJ1-4	TRBV30	.
CASSEARGFHF	TGTGCCAGCAGTGAGGCCAGGGGATTCCACTTT	.	TRBJ1-6	TRBV25-1	.
CASTGPGGIQPQHF	TGTGCCAGCACTGGACCGGGGGGTATTCAGCCCCAGCATTTT	.	TRBJ1-5	TRBV2	.
CASGLEENTEAFF	TGTGCTAGTGGTTTGGAGGAGAACACTGAAGCTTTCTTT	.	TRBJ1-1	TRBV12-5	.
CASSYRTGGQETQYF	TGTGCCAGCAGTTATCGAACAGGGGGTCAGGAGACCCAGTACTTC	TRBD1	TRBJ2-5	TRBV6-6	.
CASSKVRGQPSYYSNQPQHF	TGTGCCAGCAGCAAAGTTAGAGGACAGCCATCCTATTATAGCAATCAGCCCCAGCATTTT	.	TRBJ1-5	TRBV21-1	.
CASSASVYEQYF	TGTGCCAGCAGCGCAAGTGTCTACGAGCAGTACTTC	.	TRBJ2-7	TRBV7-2	.
CASGVDGGTEAFF	TGTGCCAGCGGAGTGGACGGGGGCACTGAAGCTTTCTTT	.	TRBJ1-1	TRBV2	.
CAWSVWASGRSIAKNIQYF	TGTGCCTGGAGTGTATGGGCTAGCGGGAGATCTATAGCCAAAAACATTCAGTACTTC	TRBD2	TRBJ2-4	TRBV30	.
CASSGLKDTGELFF	TGTGCCAGCAGCGGCCTCAAGGACACCGGGGAGCTGTTTTTT	.	TRBJ2-2	TRBV6-1	.
CSVEDLGFEETQYF	TGCAGCGTTGAAGATTTGGGTTTTGAAGAGACCCAGTACTTC	.	TRBJ2-5	TRBV29-1	.
CASSLEGSRANVLTF	TGCGCCAGCAGCTTGGAAGGTTCCAGGGCCAACGTCCTGACTTTC	.	TRBJ2-6	TRBV5-1	.
CASTRVVLSEQYF	TGTGCCAGTACTAGAGTTGTCCTCTCCGAGCAGTACTTC	.	TRBJ2-7	TRBV28	few
CASSSKGQGRGYGYTF	TGTGCCAGCAGCTCGAAGGGACAGGGGCGAGGCTATGGCTACACCTTC	TRBD1	TRBJ1-2	TRBV5-6	many
CASSHVVAGGTDTQYF	TGCGCCAGCAGCCATGTGGTAGCGGGAGGAACAGATACGCAGTATTTT	TRBD2	TRBJ2-3	TRBV4-3	.
CAWSVPRGSNTGELFF	TGTGCCTGGAGTGTACCGAGGGGATCGAACACCGGGGAGCTGTTTTTT	.	TRBJ2-2	TRBV30	few
CASSGYTSSYNEQFF	TGTGCCAGCAGCGGATATACTTCCTCCTACAATGAGCAGTTCTTC	.	TRBJ2-1	TRBV5-6	.